Listed here is a single TCR beta chain. The record originates from a study of blood T cell repertoires in COVID-19. Study as a whole: COVID-19 samples from acute and convalescent phases originated in the United States, Italy and Spain. PBMCs, B-cell-depleted T cells, or T cells were the source of the cDNA or gDNA that made up the material.

In the original workflow: Researchers report that nucleated cell counts were estimated from reference gene primer amplification. TCRdb's table, derived via immunoSEQ multiplex PCR, lists solely in-frame clones and lacks some. V, J and clone size are taken as reported in that table, and D and trimming were inferred from the DNA itself. The data show about 190,000 clones, about nine tenths seen once. The CDR3 has 15 residues. The V and J ends lost 0 bases and 10 bases respectively, with 14 bases between them. Germline loops: CDR1 SGHRS, CDR2 YFSETQ. The sample was peripheral blood. The rearrangement uses TRBV5-1 and TRBJ1-6, with D possibly TRBD1 on 5 matching bases. The origin of this receptor is a man between 18 and 29 years old with active or convalescent COVID-19. The chain's CDR3 is CASSLDPGLESPLHF. The CDR3 DNA reads as TGCGCCAGCAGCTTGGATCCAGGGTTGGAATCACCCCTCCACTTT.